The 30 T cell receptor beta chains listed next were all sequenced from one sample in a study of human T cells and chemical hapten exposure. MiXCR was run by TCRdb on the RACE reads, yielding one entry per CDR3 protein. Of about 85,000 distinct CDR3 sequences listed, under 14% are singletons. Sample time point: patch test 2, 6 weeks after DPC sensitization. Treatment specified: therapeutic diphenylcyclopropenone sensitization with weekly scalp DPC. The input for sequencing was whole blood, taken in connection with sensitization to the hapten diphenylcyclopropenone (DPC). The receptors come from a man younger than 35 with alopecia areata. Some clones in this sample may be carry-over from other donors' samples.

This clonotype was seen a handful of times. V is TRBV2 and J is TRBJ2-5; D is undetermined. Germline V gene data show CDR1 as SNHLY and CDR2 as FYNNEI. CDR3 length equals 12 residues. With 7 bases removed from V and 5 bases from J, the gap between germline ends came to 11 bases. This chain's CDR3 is CASTRPRETQYF. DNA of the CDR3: TGTGCCAGCACCCGGCCTCGGGAGACCCAGTACTTC.

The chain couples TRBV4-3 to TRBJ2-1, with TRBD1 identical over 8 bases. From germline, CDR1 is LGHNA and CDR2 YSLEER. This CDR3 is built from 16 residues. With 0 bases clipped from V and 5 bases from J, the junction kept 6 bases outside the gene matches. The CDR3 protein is CASSQEGPTGDNEQFF. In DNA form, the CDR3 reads TGCGCCAGCAGCCAAGAGGGACCGACAGGGGACAATGAGCAGTTCTTC.

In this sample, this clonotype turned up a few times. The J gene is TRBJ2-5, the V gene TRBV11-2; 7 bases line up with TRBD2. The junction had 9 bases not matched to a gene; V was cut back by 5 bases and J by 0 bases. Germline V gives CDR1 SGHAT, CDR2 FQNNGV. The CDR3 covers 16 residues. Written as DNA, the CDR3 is TGTGCCAGCAGCCCCCCGCTAGCGGTGAACCAAGAGACCCAGTACTTC. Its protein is CASSPPLAVNQETQYF.

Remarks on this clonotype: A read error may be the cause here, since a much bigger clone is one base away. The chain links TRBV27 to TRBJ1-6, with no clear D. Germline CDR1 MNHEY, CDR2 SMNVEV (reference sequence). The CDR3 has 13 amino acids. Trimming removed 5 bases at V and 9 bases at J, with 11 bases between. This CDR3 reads CASSRGGVSPLHF. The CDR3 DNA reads TGTGCCAGCAGTCGCGGTGGGGTTTCACCCCTCCACTTT.

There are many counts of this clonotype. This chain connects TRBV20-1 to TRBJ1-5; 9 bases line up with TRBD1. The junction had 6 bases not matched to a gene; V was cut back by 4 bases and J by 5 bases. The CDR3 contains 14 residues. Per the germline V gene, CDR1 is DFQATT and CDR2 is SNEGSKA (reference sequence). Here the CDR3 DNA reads TGCAGTGCTACCGGGACAGGGCTTGATCAGCCCCAGCATTTT. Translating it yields CSATGTGLDQPQHF.

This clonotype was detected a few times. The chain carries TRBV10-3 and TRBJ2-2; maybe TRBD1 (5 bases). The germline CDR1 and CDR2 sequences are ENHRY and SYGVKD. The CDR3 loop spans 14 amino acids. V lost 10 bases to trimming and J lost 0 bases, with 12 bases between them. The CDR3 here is CATKGSTNTGELFF. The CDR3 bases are TGTGCCACTAAGGGGTCTACGAACACCGGGGAGCTGTTTTTT.

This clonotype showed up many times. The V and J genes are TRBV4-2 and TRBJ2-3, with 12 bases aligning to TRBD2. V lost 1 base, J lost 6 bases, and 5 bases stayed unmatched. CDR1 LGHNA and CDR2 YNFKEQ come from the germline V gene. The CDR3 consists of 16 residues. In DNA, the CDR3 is TGTGCCAGCAGCCAAGCGCTAGCGGGGGGGGACGATACGCAGTATTTT. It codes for CASSQALAGGDDTQYF.

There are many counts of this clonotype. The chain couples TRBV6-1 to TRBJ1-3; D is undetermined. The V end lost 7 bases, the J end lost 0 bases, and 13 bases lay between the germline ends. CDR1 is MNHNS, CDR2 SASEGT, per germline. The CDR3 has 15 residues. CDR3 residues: CASKTTGISGNTIYF. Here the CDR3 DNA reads TGTGCCAGCAAAACCACCGGAATCTCTGGAAACACCATATATTTT.

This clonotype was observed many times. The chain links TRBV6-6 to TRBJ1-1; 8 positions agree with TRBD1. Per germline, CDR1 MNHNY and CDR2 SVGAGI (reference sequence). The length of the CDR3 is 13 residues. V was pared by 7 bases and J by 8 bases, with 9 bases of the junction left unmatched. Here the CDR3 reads CASTIQGEDEAFF. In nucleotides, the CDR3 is TGTGCCAGCACGATACAGGGGGAAGACGAAGCTTTCTTT.

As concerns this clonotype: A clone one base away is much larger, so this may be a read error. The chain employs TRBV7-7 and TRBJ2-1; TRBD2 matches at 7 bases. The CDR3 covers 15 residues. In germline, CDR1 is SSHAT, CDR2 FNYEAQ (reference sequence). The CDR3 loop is CVSSVALADYNEQFF. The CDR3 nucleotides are TGTGTCAGCAGCGTGGCGCTAGCGGACTACAATGAGCAGTTCTTC.

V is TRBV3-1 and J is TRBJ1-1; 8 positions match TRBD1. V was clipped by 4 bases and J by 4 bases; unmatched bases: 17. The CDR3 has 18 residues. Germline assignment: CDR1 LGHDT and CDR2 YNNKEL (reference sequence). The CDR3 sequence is CASSRPTGALLVGTEAFF. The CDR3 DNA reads TGTGCCAGCAGCCGACCGACAGGGGCCCTACTAGTGGGCACTGAAGCTTTCTTT.

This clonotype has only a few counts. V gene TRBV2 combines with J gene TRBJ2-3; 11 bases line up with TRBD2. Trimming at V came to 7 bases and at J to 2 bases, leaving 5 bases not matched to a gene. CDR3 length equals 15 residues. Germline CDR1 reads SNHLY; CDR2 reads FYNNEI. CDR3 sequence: CASTRLAGPTDTQYF. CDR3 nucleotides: TGTGCCAGCACCCGACTAGCGGGGCCCACAGATACGCAGTATTTT.

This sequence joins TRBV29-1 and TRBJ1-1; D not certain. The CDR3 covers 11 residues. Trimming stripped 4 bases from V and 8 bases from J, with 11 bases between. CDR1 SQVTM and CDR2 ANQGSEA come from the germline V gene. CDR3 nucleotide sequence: TGCAGCGTTGTACCGGGCCCCGAAGCTTTCTTT. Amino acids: CSVVPGPEAFF.

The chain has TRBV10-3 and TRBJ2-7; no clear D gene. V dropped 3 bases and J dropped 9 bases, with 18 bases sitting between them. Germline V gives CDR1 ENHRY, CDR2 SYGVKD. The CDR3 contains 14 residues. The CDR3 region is CAISDHSERIGQYF. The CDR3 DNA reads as TGTGCCATCAGTGACCATTCCGAAAGAATCGGGCAGTACTTC.

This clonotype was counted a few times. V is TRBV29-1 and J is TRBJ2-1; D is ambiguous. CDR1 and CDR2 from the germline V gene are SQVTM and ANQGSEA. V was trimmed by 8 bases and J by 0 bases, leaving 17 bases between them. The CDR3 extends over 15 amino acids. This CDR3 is CSLAPAPASYNEQFF. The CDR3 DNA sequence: TGCAGCCTCGCCCCAGCCCCAGCCTCCTACAATGAGCAGTTCTTC.

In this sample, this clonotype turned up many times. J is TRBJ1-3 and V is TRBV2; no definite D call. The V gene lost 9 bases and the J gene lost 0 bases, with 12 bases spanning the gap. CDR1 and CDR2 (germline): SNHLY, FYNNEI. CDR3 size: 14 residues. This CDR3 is CARTDTRSGNTIYF. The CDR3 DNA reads TGTGCCAGGACCGATACCCGCTCTGGAAACACCATATATTTT.

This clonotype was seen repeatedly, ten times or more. The DNA of the CDR3 is TGCAGTGCTAGCCCGGGACAGGGGATCAATCAGCCCCAGCATTTT. Its protein is CSASPGQGINQPQHF. This sequence joins TRBV20-1 and TRBJ1-5; TRBD1 matches 10 bases. Unmatched junction bases numbered 5, after V lost 3 bases and J lost 3 bases. Germline V gene data show CDR1 as DFQATT and CDR2 as SNEGSKA (reference sequence). The CDR3 loop spans 15 amino acids.

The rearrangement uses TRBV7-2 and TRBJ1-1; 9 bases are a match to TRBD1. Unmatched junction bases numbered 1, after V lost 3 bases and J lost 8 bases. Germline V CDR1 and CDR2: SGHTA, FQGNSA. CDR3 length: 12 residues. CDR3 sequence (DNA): TGTGCCAGCAGCTTGGGACAGGGAGAAGCTTTCTTT. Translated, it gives CASSLGQGEAFF.

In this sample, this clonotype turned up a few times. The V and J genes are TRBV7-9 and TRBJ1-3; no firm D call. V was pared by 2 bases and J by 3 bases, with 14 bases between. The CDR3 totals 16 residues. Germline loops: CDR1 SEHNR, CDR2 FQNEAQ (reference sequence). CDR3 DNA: TGTGCCAGCAGCTTATCGGAATTGGTCCTTGGAAACACCATATATTTT. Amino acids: CASSLSELVLGNTIYF.

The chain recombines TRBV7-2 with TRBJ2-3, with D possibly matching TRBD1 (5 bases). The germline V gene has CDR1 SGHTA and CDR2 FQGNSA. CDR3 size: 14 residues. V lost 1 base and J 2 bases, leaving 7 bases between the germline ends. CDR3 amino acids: CASSLGQFTDTQYF. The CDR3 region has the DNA TGTGCCAGCAGCTTAGGACAGTTCACAGATACGCAGTATTTT.

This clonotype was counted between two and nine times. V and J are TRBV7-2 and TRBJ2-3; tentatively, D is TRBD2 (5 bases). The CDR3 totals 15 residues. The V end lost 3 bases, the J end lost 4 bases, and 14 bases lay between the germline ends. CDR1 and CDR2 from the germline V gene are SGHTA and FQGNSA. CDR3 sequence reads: CASSFDAQRADTQYF. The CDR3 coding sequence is TGTGCCAGCAGCTTCGACGCGCAGAGGGCAGATACGCAGTATTTT.

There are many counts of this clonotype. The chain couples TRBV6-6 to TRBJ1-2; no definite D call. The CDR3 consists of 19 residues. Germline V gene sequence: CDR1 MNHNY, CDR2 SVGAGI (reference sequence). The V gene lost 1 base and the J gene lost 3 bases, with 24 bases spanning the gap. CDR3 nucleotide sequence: TGTGCCAGCAGTTACTACCTTTCGGGAGGAGACGCAACCTACTATGGCTACACCTTC. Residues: CASSYYLSGGDATYYGYTF.

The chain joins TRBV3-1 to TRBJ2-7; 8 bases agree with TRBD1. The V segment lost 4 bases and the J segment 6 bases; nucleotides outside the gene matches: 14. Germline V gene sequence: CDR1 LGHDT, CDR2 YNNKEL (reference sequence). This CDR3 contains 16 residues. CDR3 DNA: TGTGCCAGCAGCCCTATGGACAGGGACCCATGGAGCGAGCAGTACTTC. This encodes CASSPMDRDPWSEQYF.

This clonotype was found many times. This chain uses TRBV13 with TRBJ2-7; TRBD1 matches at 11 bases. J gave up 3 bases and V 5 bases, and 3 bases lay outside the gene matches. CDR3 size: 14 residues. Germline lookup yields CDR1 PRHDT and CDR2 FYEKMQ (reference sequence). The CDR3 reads CASSPGTGGYEQYV. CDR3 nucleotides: TGTGCCAGCAGCCCCGGGACAGGGGGCTACGAGCAGTACGTC.

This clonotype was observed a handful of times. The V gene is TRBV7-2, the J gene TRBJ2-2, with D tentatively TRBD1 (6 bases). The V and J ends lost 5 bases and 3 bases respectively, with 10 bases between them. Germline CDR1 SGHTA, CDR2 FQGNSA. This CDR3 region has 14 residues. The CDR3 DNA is TGTGCCAGCAGCCCTGGGACATACACCGGGGAGCTGTTTTTT. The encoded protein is CASSPGTYTGELFF.

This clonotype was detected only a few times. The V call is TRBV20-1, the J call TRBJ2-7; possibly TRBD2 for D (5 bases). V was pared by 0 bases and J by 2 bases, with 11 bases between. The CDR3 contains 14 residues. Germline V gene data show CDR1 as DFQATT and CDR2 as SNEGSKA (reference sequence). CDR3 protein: CSARELRDTYEQYF. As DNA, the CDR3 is TGCAGTGCTAGAGAATTGAGGGATACCTACGAGCAGTACTTC.

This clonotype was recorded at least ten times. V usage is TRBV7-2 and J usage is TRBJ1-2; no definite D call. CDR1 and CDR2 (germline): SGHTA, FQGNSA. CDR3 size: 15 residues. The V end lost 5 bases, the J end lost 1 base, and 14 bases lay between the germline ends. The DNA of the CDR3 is TGTGCCAGCAGCCGCGTCAAAATCATTAACTATGGCTACACCTTC. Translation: CASSRVKIINYGYTF.

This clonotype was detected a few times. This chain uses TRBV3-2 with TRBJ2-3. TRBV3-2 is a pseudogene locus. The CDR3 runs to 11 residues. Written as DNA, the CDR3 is TGTGCCAGCAGCCAAGCTATGACGCAGTATTTT. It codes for CASSQAMTQYF.

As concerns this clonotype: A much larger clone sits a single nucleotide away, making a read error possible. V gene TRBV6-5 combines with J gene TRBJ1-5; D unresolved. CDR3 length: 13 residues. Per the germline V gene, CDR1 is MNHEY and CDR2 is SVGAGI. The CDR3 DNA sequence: TGTGTCAGCAGTTCGGTGCGCAATCAGCCCCAGCATTTT. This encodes CVSSSVRNQPQHF.

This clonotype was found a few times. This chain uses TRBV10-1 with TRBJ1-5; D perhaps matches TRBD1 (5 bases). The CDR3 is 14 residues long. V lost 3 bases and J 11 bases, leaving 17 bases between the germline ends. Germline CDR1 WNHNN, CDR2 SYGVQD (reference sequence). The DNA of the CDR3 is TGCGCCAGCAGTGAAAAACAGGTTCGTAGGGCCCAGCATTTT. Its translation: CASSEKQVRRAQHF.